One and the same sample provided the 21 T cell receptor beta chains below, sequenced in a study of T-cell memory formation after mild COVID-19. From the 5' RACE reads, TCRdb called clonotypes with MiXCR, one entry per CDR3 protein. The sample records 210,000 or so distinct CDR3 sequences, 25% to 35% being singletons. The sample taken for sequencing was PBMCs or a T cell subset sorted from them (not recorded which). These receptors all come from an adult woman who had mild COVID-19 (a few samples of this study predate the infection). Cell type and time point are not known.

This clonotype was observed a few times. The gene calls are TRBV6-5 and TRBJ2-5; TRBD1 agrees at 7 bases. CDR3 length equals 15 residues. V shed 2 bases and J 8 bases; nucleotides not matched to a gene: 11. Germline CDR1 MNHEY, CDR2 SVGAGI. The CDR3 protein is CASSYRKRTGGTQYF. The CDR3 DNA follows: TGTGCCAGCAGTTACCGGAAGAGGACAGGCGGTACCCAGTACTTC.

This clonotype was seen many times. V is TRBV11-2 and J is TRBJ2-1; D unresolved. The CDR3 length is 15 residues. Germline V lookup: CDR1 SGHAT, CDR2 FQNNGV. V lost 6 bases to trimming and J lost 8 bases, with 20 bases between them. In DNA, the CDR3 is TGTGCCAGCAGTCTAGGCCGGGCCGATTATCATGAGCAGTTCTTC. It encodes CASSLGRADYHEQFF.

In this sample, this clonotype turned up a few times. V usage is TRBV6-5 and J usage is TRBJ2-3, with 9 bases that match TRBD2. The CDR3 totals 16 residues. Germline V gene lookup returns CDR1 MNHEY and CDR2 SVGAGI. V was clipped by 2 bases and J by 5 bases; unmatched bases: 8. CDR3 sequence: CASSYVAGGPRDTQYF. The CDR3 DNA is TGTGCCAGCAGTTACGTGGCGGGGGGGCCCAGAGATACGCAGTATTTT.

This clonotype was seen only a few times. V is TRBV12-3 or TRBV12-4 and J is TRBJ2-1; D is tentatively TRBD1 or TRBD2 (5 bases each). Trimming took off 5 bases at V and 5 bases at J, with 19 bases between the two ends. CDR3 length: 16 amino acids. The CDR3 DNA follows: TGTGCCAGCAGTCCCCCCAGGGCTAGCCCTAACAATGAGCAGTTCTTC. Translated, it gives CASSPPRASPNNEQFF.

This clonotype was seen just once. This sequence joins TRBV11-3 and TRBJ2-6, with D unclear. The CDR3 is 14 residues long. Germline V gene lookup returns CDR1 SGHNT and CDR2 YENEEA. V shed 5 bases and J shed 6 bases, with 11 bases lying between them. CDR3 bases: TGTGCCAGCAGCCGACGGTCCCTGGCCAACGTCCTGACTTTC. Encoded protein: CASSRRSLANVLTF.

This clonotype has only one observation. The chain carries TRBV7-9 and TRBJ1-2; perhaps TRBD1 as D (6 bases). Trimming stripped 0 bases from V and 4 bases from J, with 9 bases between. Germline V gene lookup returns CDR1 SEHNR and CDR2 FQNEAQ (reference sequence). The CDR3 covers 14 residues. In DNA form, the CDR3 reads TGTGCCAGCAGCTTAGCTGGGGGGCTCTATGGCTACACCTTC. Amino acid sequence: CASSLAGGLYGYTF.

The table lists this clonotype with many counts. This chain joins TRBV20-1 and TRBJ2-2; no reliable D call. CDR3 length: 13 residues. Trimming took 3 bases from V and 6 from J, leaving 11 bases between them. Germline V CDR1 and CDR2: DFQATT, SNEGSKA (reference sequence). The CDR3 here is CSASPVPSGELFF. The DNA of the CDR3 is TGCAGTGCTAGCCCCGTCCCCTCCGGGGAGCTGTTTTTT.

This chain connects TRBV5-1 to TRBJ1-1; D not resolved. The germline V gene has CDR1 SGHRS and CDR2 YFSETQ. CDR3 length: 14 amino acids. Trimming took off 3 bases at V and 0 bases at J, with 9 bases between the two ends. The CDR3 protein is CASSSSGMNTEAFF. CDR3 DNA: TGCGCCAGCAGCTCGTCGGGGATGAACACTGAAGCTTTCTTT.

This clonotype was picked up a small number of times. The rearrangement joins TRBV3-1 to TRBJ1-2; D is unresolved. Trimming took 1 base from V and 4 from J, leaving 16 bases between them. The V gene's germline CDR1 is LGHDT and CDR2 YNNKEL (reference sequence). CDR3 length: 16 residues. CDR3 coding DNA: TGTGCCAGCAGCCAAGCCGTGCAGAGGCGGGGCTATGGCTACACCTTC. Its translation: CASSQAVQRRGYGYTF.

This clonotype appeared a few times. The V gene is TRBV29-1, the J gene TRBJ2-1; TRBD1 matches 7 bases. V shed 1 base, J shed 0 bases, and the junction held 6 bases outside the gene matches. The length of the CDR3 is 16 residues. The germline V gene has CDR1 SQVTM and CDR2 ANQGSEA. This chain's CDR3 is CSVEGQGVSSYNEQFF. The CDR3 bases are TGCAGCGTTGAAGGGCAGGGGGTCTCCTCCTACAATGAGCAGTTCTTC.

CDR3 amino acids: CASSLSGVNEKLFF. CDR3 DNA sequence: TGTGCCAGCAGTTTATCCGGAGTTAATGAAAAACTGTTTTTT. V usage is TRBV27 and J usage is TRBJ1-4; D unclear. Germline V gene lookup returns CDR1 MNHEY and CDR2 SMNVEV (reference sequence). The CDR3 is 14 amino acids. Trimming pared 0 bases from V and 4 bases from J, leaving 6 bases between.

The genes are TRBV3-1 and TRBJ1-5; D perhaps matches TRBD1 (6 bases). This CDR3 contains 14 residues. V was trimmed by 4 bases and J by 6 bases, leaving 13 bases between them. Germline-derived CDR1 and CDR2 are LGHDT and YNNKEL (reference sequence). DNA of the CDR3: TGTGCCAGCAGCCCTACAGGGTCCCGTCAGCCCCAGCATTTT. Encoded protein: CASSPTGSRQPQHF.

This chain links TRBV4-3 with TRBJ2-1; possibly TRBD2 for D (7 bases). Per germline, CDR1 LGHNA and CDR2 YSLEER. The CDR3 is 16 residues long. Trimming stripped 1 base from V and 10 bases from J, with 20 bases between. CDR3 region: CASSQGHGGGGMEQFF. DNA for the CDR3: TGCGCCAGCAGCCAAGGGCACGGGGGAGGGGGGATGGAGCAGTTCTTC.

The chain employs TRBV12-3 or TRBV12-4 and TRBJ2-2; D is perhaps TRBD1 (5 bases). With 3 bases removed from V and 4 bases from J, the gap between germline ends came to 9 bases. The CDR3 extends over 14 amino acids. The CDR3, as DNA: TGTGCCAGCAGTTTTCAGGGTCCCACCGGGGAGCTGTTTTTT. Amino acid sequence: CASSFQGPTGELFF.

The rearrangement joins TRBV19 to TRBJ2-1, with 11 bases aligning to TRBD2. Germline loops: CDR1 LNHDA, CDR2 SQIVND (reference sequence). The V segment lost 3 bases and the J segment 7 bases; nucleotides outside the gene matches: 11. This CDR3 region has 17 residues. CDR3 amino acids: CASSISGRAVLSNEQFF. The CDR3 DNA reads as TGTGCCAGTAGTATTAGCGGGAGGGCCGTATTGTCGAATGAGCAGTTCTTC. The complete variable domain, with remaining parts taken from reference TRBV19 and TRBJ2-1, reads DGGITQSPKYLFRKEGQNVTLSCEQNLNHDAMYWYRQDPGQGLRLIYYSQIVNDFQKGDIAEGYSVSREKKESFPLTVTSAQKNPTAFYLCASSISGRAVLSNEQFFGPGTRLTVL.

The table lists this clonotype with a few counts. The V gene is TRBV7-2, the J gene TRBJ2-7; perhaps TRBD2 as D (7 bases). This CDR3 region has 17 residues. From germline, CDR1 is SGHTA and CDR2 FQGNSA. Trimming cost V 6 bases and J 3 bases, with 24 bases left between them. CDR3 protein: CASSSGRPAGAFYEQYF. The CDR3 DNA sequence: TGTGCCAGCAGTTCAGGGCGCCCTGCGGGGGCCTTCTACGAGCAGTACTTC.

This clonotype was seen a handful of times. V gene TRBV9 combines with J gene TRBJ2-4; tentative D call: TRBD2 (5 bases). In germline, CDR1 is SGDLS, CDR2 YYNGEE. Trimming removed 0 bases at V and 6 bases at J, with 13 bases between. This CDR3 contains 15 residues. CDR3 protein: CASSVEPSSGNIQYF. In DNA form, the CDR3 reads TGTGCCAGCAGCGTAGAGCCTAGCTCTGGAAACATTCAGTACTTC.

This clonotype was counted a few times. The chain couples TRBV5-6 to TRBJ1-2; tentatively, D is TRBD1 (6 bases). CDR1 and CDR2 from the germline V gene are SGHDT and YYEEEE. V was trimmed by 0 bases and J by 5 bases, leaving 14 bases between them. This CDR3 has 15 amino acids. The CDR3 protein is CASSLVHREAYGYTF. In nucleotides, the CDR3 is TGTGCCAGCAGCTTGGTACACAGGGAAGCTTATGGCTACACCTTC.

The CDR3 bases are TGTGCCAGCACCGACCCAGGGGGTGTGGCAGATACGCAGTATTTT. This codes for CASTDPGGVADTQYF. This rearrangement joins TRBV12-3 or TRBV12-4 to TRBJ2-3; 7 bases align to TRBD1. The CDR3 spans 15 residues. Losses at the gene ends were 7 bases for V and 4 bases for J; bases not matched to a gene: 11.

In this sample, this clonotype turned up a few times. The chain links TRBV7-9 to TRBJ1-2; TRBD1 might be the D (5 bases). The length of the CDR3 is 15 residues. Germline lookup yields CDR1 SEHNR and CDR2 FQNEAQ (reference sequence). The ends were cut back, 1 base at V and 2 bases at J, with 11 bases in the middle. CDR3 region: CASSLVQGPNYGYTF. The CDR3 nucleotides read TGTGCCAGCAGCTTAGTTCAGGGACCGAACTATGGCTACACCTTC.

There are a few counts of this clonotype. The chain joins TRBV7-9 to TRBJ2-6; D may be TRBD1 or TRBD2 (5 bases each). CDR3 size: 15 residues. The V end was cut by 4 bases, the J end by 0 bases, with 7 bases between. Germline V gene data show CDR1 as SEHNR and CDR2 as FQNEAQ (reference sequence). Written as DNA, the CDR3 is TGTGCCAGCAGCTGGGACGGCTCTGGGGCCAACGTCCTGACTTTC. Its translation is CASSWDGSGANVLTF.